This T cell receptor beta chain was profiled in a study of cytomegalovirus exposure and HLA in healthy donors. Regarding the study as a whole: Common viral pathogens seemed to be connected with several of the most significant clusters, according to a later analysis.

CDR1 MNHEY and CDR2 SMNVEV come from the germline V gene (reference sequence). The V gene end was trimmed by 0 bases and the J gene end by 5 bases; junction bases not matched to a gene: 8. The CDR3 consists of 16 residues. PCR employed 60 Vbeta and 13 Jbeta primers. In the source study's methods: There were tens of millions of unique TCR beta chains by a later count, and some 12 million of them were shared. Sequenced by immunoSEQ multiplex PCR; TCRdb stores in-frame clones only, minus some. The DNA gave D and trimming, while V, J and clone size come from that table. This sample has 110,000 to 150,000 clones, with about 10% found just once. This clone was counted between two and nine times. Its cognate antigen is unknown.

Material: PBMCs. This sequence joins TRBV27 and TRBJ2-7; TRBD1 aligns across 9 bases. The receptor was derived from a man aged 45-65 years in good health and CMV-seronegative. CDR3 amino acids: CASSLSTGGEWNEQYF. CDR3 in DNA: TGTGCCAGCAGTTTATCTACAGGGGGCGAATGGAACGAGCAGTACTTC.